The next 6 T cell receptor beta chains were all read from a single sample in a study of OX40 agonist ivuxolimab in advanced cancers. This table comes from immunoSEQ multiplex PCR, and its TCRdb copy is limited to in-frame clones, with some not included. The sample lists tens of thousands of clones, about 86% seen once, with around 6.6% in the top ten. Sequenced material: CD4+ or CD8+ T cells sorted from blood, taken in a trial of the OX40 agonist ivuxolimab. The origin of the receptors is an adult with an advanced solid tumor such as melanoma, head and neck, liver or kidney cancer.

V and J are TRBV15 and TRBJ1-3; a weak D match, TRBD1 (6 bases). CDR1 is LNHNV and CDR2 is YYDKDF in the germline V gene (reference sequence). V gave up 0 bases and J gave up 4 bases, with 19 bases separating them. This CDR3 spans 18 amino acids. DNA for the CDR3: TGTGCCACCAGCAGAGATCGACCCCAGCACAGGGCAGGAAACACCATATATTTT. Protein product: CATSRDRPQHRAGNTIYF.

The V call is TRBV4-2, the J call TRBJ2-6; D remains unclear. CDR1 is LGHNA and CDR2 is YNFKEQ in the germline V gene. Trimming shortened V by 2 bases and J by 0 bases, and 8 bases separated the two germline ends. CDR3 length: 16 residues. CDR3 bases: TGTGCCAGCAGCCAATCATTTAGCTCTGGGGCCAACGTCCTGACTTTC. This encodes CASSQSFSSGANVLTF.

The chain combines TRBV7-9 with TRBJ2-5, with 8 bases matching TRBD1. CDR3 length: 15 residues. Germline values: CDR1 SEHNR, CDR2 FQNEAQ (reference sequence). The V gene end was trimmed by 3 bases and the J gene end by 5 bases; junction bases not matched to a gene: 8. CDR3 in amino acids: CASSFLTGVGETQYF. In nucleotides, the CDR3 is TGTGCCAGCAGCTTCTTGACAGGGGTAGGGGAGACCCAGTACTTC.

V usage is TRBV27 and J usage is TRBJ1-4; D unclear. This CDR3 spans 17 amino acids. Per germline, CDR1 MNHEY and CDR2 SMNVEV (reference sequence). Trimming took off 3 bases at V and 0 bases at J, with 14 bases between the two ends. CDR3 sequence reads: CASSLVREDPTNEKLFF. The CDR3 DNA reads TGTGCCAGCAGTTTGGTGAGGGAGGACCCAACTAATGAAAAACTGTTTTTT.

The V call is TRBV9, the J call TRBJ1-3; 8 bases match TRBD1. The CDR3 consists of 16 residues. The germline V gene encodes CDR1 SGDLS and CDR2 YYNGEE. V lost 4 bases and J lost 2; bases outside the gene matches: 8. The CDR3, as DNA: TGTGCCAGCAGCACAGCGGACAGGGCCGCTGGAAACACCATATATTTT. Translating gives CASSTADRAAGNTIYF.

The table lists this clone with a count of one. The rearrangement joins TRBV19 to TRBJ2-1; 11 bases align to TRBD2. V lost 1 base, J lost 2 bases, and 1 base stayed unmatched. Germline CDR1 reads LNHDA; CDR2 reads SQIVND (reference sequence). The CDR3 contains 16 residues. CDR3 loop: CASSIVSGGAYNEQFF. The CDR3 DNA reads as TGTGCCAGTAGTATAGTTAGCGGGGGGGCCTACAATGAGCAGTTCTTC.